This T cell receptor beta chain was identified during a study of blood T cells in healthy people across ages. Primers used in a second PCR of roughly 7 to 12 cycles were a sample-barcoded 5' primer and a J-beta primer mix. TCRdb re-called the 5' RACE reads through MiXCR, storing one row per CDR3 protein. Seen here are approximately 780,000 distinct CDR3 sequences, 20% to 30% observed once, and the top ten hold around 3%. This clonotype was observed a handful of times. CDR1 and CDR2 from the germline V gene are KGHSH and LQKENI. This CDR3 is 13 amino acids long. These data were also reused for a study on T cells of mothers and their children. That work states: Reads recorded for TCR beta CDR3 numbered over 9 million per mother and approximately 2.9 million per child.

Sequencing input: blood. The chain uses TRBV18 and TRBJ2-1, with D perhaps TRBD2 (6 bases). The J call may be incorrect, as the DNA end agrees better with TRBJ2-7. The TCR sequence derives from a boy between 5 and 17 years old in good health. The DNA for the CDR3 is TGTGCCAGCTCATGGGAGGTGCCCTACGAGCAGTACTTC. Translation gives CASSWEVPYEQYF.